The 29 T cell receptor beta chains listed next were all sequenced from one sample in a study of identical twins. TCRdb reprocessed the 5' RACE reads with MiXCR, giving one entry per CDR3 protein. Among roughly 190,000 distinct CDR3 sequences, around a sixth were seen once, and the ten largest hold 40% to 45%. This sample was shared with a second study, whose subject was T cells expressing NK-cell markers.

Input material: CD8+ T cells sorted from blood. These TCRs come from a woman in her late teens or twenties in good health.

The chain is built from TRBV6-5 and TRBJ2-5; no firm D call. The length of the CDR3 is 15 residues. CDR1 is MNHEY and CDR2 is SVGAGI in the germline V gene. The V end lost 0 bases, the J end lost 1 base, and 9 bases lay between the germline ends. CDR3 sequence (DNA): TGTGCCAGCAGTTACTCGGGCGGCATCCAAGAGACCCAGTACTTC. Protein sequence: CASSYSGGIQETQYF.

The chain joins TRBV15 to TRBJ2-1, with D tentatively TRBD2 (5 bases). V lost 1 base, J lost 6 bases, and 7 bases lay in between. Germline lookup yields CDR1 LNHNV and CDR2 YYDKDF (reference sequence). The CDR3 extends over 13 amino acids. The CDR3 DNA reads TGTGCCACCAGCAGAGGGACTGGCAATGAGCAGTTCTTC. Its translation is CATSRGTGNEQFF.

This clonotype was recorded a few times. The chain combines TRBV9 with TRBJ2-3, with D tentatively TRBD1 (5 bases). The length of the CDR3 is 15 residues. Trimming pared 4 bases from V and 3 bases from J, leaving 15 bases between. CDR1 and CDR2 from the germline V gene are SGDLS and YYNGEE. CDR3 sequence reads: CASSPEVGPTDTQYF. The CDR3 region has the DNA TGTGCCAGCAGCCCAGAGGTGGGGCCGACAGATACGCAGTATTTT.

The CDR3 spells CASSFSTSAGETQYF. CDR3 sequence (DNA): TGTGCCAGCAGCTTTTCGACATCGGCAGGGGAGACCCAGTACTTC. The chain combines TRBV5-6 with TRBJ2-5, with D possibly matching TRBD1 (5 bases). CDR3 length equals 15 residues. The V end was cut by 2 bases, the J end by 5 bases, with 16 bases between. CDR1 and CDR2 (germline): SGHDT, YYEEEE. Full variable domain (outside the CDR3, taken from reference TRBV5-6 and TRBJ2-5): DAGVTQSPTHLIKTRGQQVTLRCSPKSGHDTVSWYQQALGQGPQFIFQYYEEEERQRGNFPDRFSGHQFPNYSSELNVNALLLGDSALYLCASSFSTSAGETQYFGPGTRLLVL.

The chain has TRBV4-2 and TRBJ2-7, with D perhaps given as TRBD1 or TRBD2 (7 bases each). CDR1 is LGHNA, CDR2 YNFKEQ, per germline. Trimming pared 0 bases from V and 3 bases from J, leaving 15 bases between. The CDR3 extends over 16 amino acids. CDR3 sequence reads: CASSQDSGGGSYEQYF. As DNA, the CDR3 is TGTGCCAGCAGCCAAGATTCAGGGGGAGGGAGCTACGAGCAGTACTTC.

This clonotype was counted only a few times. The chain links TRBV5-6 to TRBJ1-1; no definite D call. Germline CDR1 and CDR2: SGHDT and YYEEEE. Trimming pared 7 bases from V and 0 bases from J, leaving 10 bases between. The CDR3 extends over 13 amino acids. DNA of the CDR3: TGTGCCAGCCGCCGAATGATGAACACTGAAGCTTTCTTT. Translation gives CASRRMMNTEAFF. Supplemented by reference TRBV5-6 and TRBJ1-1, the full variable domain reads DAGVTQSPTHLIKTRGQQVTLRCSPKSGHDTVSWYQQALGQGPQFIFQYYEEEERQRGNFPDRFSGHQFPNYSSELNVNALLLGDSALYLCASRRMMNTEAFFGQGTRLTVV.

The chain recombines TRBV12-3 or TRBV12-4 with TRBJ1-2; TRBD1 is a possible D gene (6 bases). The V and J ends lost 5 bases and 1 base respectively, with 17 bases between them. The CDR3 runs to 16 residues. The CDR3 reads CASSPLGQIGNYGYTF. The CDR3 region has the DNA TGTGCCAGCAGTCCCCTCGGACAGATTGGTAACTATGGCTACACCTTC.

The DNA for the CDR3 is TGTGCCACCGGGGCGGCGAGCATTAGCGTCGTAGAGACCCAGTACTTC. Its translation: CATGAASISVVETQYF. The rearrangement joins TRBV6-1 to TRBJ2-5, with D perhaps given as TRBD1 or TRBD2 (5 bases each). The germline gives CDR1 MNHNS, CDR2 SASEGT. This CDR3 contains 16 residues. Trimming removed 10 bases from V and 4 bases from J, with 25 bases in between.

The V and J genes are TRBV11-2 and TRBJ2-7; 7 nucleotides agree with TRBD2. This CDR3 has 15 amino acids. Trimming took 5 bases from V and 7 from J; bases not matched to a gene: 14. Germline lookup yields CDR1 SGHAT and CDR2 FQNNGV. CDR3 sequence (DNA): TGTGCCAGCAGCGTACTAGCGACTTCTTTGGGTGAGCAGTACTTC. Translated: CASSVLATSLGEQYF.

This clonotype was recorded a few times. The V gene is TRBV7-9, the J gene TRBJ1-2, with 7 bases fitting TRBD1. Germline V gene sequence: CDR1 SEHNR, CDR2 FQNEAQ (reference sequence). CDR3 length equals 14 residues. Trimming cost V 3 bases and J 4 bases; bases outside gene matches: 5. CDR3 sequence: CASSFGQAIYGYTF. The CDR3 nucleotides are TGTGCCAGCAGCTTCGGACAGGCAATCTATGGCTACACCTTC.

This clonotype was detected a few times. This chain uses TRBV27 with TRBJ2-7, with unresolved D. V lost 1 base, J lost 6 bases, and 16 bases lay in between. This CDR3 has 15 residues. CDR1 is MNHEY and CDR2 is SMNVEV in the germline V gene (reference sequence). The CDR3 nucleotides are TGTGCCAGCAGTTTATTATCCCTTGCTGGGGTCGAGCAGTACTTC. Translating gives CASSLLSLAGVEQYF.

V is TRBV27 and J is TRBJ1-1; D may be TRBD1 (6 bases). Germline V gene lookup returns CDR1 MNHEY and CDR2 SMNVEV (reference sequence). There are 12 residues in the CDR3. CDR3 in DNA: TGTGCTAGCCGGACAGCGAACACTGAAGCTTTCTTT. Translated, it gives CASRTANTEAFF.

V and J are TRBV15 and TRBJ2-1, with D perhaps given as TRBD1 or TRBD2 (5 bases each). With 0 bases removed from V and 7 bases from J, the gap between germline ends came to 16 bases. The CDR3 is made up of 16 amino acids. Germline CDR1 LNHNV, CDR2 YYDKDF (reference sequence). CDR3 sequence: CATSRDQRGTGNEQFF. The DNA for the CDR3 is TGTGCCACCAGCAGAGACCAACGAGGGACGGGAAATGAGCAGTTCTTC. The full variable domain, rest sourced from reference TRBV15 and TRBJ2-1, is DAMVIQNPRYQVTQFGKPVTLSCSQTLNHNVMYWYQQKSSQAPKLLFHYYDKDFNNEADTPDNFQSRRPNTSFCFLDIRSPGLGDTAMYLCATSRDQRGTGNEQFFGPGTRLTVL.

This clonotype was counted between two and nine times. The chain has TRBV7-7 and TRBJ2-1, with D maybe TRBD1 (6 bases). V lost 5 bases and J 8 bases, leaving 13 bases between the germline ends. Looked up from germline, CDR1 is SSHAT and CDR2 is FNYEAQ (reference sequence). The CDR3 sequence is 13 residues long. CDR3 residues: CASSLSHRDEQFF. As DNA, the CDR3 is TGTGCCAGCAGCCTATCTCACAGGGATGAGCAGTTCTTC.

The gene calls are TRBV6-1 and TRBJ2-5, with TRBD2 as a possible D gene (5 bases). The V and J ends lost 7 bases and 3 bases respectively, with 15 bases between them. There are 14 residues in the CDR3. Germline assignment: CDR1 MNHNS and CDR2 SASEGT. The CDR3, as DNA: TGTGCCAGCACCGAACTAGATGGTAAAGAGACCCAGTACTTC. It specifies CASTELDGKETQYF.

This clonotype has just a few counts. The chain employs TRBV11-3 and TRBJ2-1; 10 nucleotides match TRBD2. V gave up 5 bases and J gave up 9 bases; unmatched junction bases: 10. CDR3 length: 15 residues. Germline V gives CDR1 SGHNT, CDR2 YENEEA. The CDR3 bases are TGTGCCAGCAGCCCGGGGACTAGCGTGGCCGGTGAGCAGTTCTTC. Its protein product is CASSPGTSVAGEQFF.

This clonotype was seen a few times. In DNA, the CDR3 is TGTGCCAGCAGCTTAAATACAGATGGCTACACCTTC. It yields the protein CASSLNTDGYTF. This chain joins TRBV11-3 and TRBJ1-2; D is unclear. Trimming took 2 bases from V and 6 from J, leaving 7 bases between them. The CDR3 loop spans 12 amino acids. The germline V gene encodes CDR1 SGHNT and CDR2 YENEEA.

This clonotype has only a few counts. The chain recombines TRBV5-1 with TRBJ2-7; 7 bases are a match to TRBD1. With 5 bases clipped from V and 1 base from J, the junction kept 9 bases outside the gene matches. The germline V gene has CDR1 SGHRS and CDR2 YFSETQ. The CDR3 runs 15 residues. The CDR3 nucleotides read TGCGCCAGCAGATTTGGGTCGGACAGGTCCTACGAGCAGTACTTC. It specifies CASRFGSDRSYEQYF.

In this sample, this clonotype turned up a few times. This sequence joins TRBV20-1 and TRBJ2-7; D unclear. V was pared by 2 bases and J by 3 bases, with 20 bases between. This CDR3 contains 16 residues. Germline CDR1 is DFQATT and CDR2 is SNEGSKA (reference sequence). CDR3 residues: CSARTHAQPDGYEQYF. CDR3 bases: TGCAGTGCTAGAACCCACGCCCAACCAGACGGCTACGAGCAGTACTTC.

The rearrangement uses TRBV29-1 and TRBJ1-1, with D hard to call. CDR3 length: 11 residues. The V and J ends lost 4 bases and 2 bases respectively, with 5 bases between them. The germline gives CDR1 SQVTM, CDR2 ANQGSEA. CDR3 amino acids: CSVGHNTEAFF. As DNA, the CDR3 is TGCAGCGTTGGACACAACACTGAAGCTTTCTTT.

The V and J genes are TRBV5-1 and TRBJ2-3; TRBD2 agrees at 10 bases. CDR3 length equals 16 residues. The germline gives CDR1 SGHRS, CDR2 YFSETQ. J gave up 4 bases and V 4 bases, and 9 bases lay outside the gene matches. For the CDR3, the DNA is TGCGCCAGCAGCCTTCGGGTAGCGGGGGGATCAGATACGCAGTATTTT. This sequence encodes CASSLRVAGGSDTQYF.

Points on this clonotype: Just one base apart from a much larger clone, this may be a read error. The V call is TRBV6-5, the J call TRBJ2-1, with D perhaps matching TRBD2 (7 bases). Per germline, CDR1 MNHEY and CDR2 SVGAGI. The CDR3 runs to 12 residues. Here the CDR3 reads CASRDLGGPQIF. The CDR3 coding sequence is TGTGCCAGCAGGGATCTGGGGGGGCCGCAGATCTTC.

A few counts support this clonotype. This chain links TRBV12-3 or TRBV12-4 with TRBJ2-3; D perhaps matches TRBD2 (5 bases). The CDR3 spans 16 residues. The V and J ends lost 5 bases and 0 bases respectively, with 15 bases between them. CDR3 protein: CASSPADGGSTDTQYF. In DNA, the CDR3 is TGTGCCAGCAGTCCGGCGGACGGCGGGAGCACAGATACGCAGTATTTT.

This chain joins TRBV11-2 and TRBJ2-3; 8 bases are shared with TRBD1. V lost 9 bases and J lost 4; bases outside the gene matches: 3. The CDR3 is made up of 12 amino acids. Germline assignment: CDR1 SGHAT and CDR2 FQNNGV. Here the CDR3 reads CASDRGADTQYF. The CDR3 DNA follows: TGTGCCAGTGACAGGGGAGCAGATACGCAGTATTTT. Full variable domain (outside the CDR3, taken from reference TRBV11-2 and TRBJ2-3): EAGVAQSPRYKIIEKRQSVAFWCNPISGHATLYWYQQILGQGPKLLIQFQNNGVVDDSQLPKDRFSAERLKGVDSTLKIQPAKLEDSAVYLCASDRGADTQYFGPGTRLTVL.

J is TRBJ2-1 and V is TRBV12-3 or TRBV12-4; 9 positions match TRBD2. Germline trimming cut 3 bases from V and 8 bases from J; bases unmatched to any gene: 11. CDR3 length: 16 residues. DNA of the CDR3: TGTGCCAGCAGTTTCACTTGGCGGGAGGGCCCGCATGAGCAGTTCTTC. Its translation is CASSFTWREGPHEQFF.

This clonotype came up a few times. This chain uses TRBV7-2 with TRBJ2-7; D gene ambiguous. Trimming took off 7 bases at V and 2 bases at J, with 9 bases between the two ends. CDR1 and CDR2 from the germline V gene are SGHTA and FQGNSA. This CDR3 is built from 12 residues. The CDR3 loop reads CASTGPTYEQYF. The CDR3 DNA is TGTGCCAGCACCGGGCCTACCTACGAGCAGTACTTC. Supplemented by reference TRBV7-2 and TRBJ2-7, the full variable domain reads GAGVSQSPSNKVTEKGKDVELRCDPISGHTALYWYRQSLGQGLEFLIYFQGNSAPDKSGLPSDRFSAERTGGSVSTLTIQRTQQEDSAVYLCASTGPTYEQYFGPGTRLTVT.

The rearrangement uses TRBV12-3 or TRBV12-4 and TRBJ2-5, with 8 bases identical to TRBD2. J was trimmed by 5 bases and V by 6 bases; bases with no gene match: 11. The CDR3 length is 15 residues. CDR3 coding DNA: TGTGCCAGCAGACCCGAGCGGGGGCGGGGGGAGACCCAGTACTTC. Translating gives CASRPERGRGETQYF.

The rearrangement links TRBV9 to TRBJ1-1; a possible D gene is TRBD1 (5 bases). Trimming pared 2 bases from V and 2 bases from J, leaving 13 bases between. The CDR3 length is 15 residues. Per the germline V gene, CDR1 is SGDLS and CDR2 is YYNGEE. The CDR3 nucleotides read TGTGCCAGCAGCGTTCTTCGGGACTCCAACACTGAAGCTTTCTTT. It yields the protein CASSVLRDSNTEAFF.

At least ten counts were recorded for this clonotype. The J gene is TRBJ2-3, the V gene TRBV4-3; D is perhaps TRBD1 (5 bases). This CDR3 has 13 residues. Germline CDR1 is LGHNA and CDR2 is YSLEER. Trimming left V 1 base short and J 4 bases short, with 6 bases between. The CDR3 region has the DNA TGCGCCAGCAGCCAAGGGGGCCCAGATACGCAGTATTTT. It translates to CASSQGGPDTQYF.